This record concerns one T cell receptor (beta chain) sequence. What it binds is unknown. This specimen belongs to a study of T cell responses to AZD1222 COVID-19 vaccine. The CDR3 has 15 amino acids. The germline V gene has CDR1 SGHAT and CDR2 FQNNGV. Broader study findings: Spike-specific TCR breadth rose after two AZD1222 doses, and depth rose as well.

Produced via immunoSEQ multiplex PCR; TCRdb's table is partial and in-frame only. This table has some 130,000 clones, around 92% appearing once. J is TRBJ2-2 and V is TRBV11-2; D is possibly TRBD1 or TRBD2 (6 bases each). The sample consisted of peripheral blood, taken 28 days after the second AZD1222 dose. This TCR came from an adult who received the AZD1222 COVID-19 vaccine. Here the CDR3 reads CATLGGPVNTGELFF. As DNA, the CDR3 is TGTGCGACCCTTGGGGGGCCGGTTAACACCGGGGAGCTGTTTTTT.